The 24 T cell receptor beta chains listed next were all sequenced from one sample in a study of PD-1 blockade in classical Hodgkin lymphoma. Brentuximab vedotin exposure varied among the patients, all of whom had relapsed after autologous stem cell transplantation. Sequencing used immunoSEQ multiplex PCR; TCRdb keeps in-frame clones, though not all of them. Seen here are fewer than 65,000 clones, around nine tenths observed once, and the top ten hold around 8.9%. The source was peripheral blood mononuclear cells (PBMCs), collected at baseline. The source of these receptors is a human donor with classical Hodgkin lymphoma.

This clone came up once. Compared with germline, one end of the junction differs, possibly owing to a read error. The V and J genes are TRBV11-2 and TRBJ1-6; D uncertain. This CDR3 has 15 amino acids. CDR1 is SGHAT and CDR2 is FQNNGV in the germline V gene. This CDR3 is CASRAPGSDNSPLHF. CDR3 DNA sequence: TGTGCCAGCAGGGCCCCGGGCTCCGATAATTCACCCCTCCACTTT. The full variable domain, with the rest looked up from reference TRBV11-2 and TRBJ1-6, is EAGVAQSPRYKIIEKRQSVAFWCNPISGHATLYWYQQILGQGPKLLIQFQNNGVVDDSQLPKDRFSAERLKGVDSTLKIQPAKLEDSAVYLCASRAPGSDNSPLHFGNGTRLTVT.

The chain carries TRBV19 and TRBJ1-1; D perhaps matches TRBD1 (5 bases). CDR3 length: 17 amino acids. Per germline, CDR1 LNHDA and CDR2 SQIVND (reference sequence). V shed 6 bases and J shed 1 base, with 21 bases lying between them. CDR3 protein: CASSQSSVRGSNTEAFF. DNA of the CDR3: TGTGCCAGTAGCCAATCGTCGGTAAGGGGATCGAACACTGAAGCTTTCTTT.

CDR3: CSVTQGGEQYF. The DNA for the CDR3 is TGCAGCGTCACCCAGGGAGGCGAGCAGTACTTC. The chain is built from TRBV29-1 and TRBJ2-7; the D gene is possibly TRBD2 (6 bases). CDR1 is SQVTM, CDR2 ANQGSEA, per germline. The length of the CDR3 is 11 residues. The V end lost 6 bases, the J end lost 6 bases, and 12 bases lay between the germline ends.

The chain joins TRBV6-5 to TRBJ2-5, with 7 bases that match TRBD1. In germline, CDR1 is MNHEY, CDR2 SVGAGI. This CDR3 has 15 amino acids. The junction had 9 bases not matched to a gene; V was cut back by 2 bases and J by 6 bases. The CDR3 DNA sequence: TGTGCCAGCAGTTACGACCACAGGGGTCGCCAGACCCAGTACTTC. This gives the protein CASSYDHRGRQTQYF.

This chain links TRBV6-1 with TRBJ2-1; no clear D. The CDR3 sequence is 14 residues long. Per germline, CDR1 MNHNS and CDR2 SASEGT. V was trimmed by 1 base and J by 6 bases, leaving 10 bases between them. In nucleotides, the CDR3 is TGTGCCAGCAGTGAAGATGGATGGGGCAATGAGCAGTTCTTC. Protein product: CASSEDGWGNEQFF.

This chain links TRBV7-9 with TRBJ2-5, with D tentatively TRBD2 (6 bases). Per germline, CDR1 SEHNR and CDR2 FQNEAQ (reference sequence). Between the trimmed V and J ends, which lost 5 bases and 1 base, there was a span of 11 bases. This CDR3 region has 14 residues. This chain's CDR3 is CASSGTGVQETQYF. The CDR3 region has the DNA TGTGCCAGCAGCGGTACGGGGGTCCAAGAGACCCAGTACTTC.

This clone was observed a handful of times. CDR3 DNA sequence: TGTGCCAGCCTGGACAGGTTCACTGAAGCTTTCTTT. It is translated as CASLDRFTEAFF. The chain employs TRBV6-4 and TRBJ1-1, with TRBD1 matching over 7 bases. The CDR3 has 12 residues. Germline V CDR1 and CDR2: MRHNA, SNTAGT. Trimming took 8 bases from V and 4 from J; bases not matched to a gene: 4.

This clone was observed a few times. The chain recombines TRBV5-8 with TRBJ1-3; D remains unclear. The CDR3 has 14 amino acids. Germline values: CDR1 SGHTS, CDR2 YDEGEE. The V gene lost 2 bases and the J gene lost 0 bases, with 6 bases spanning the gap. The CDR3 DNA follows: TGTGCCAGCAGCTTAGGAAGCTCTGGAAACACCATATATTTT. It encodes CASSLGSSGNTIYF.

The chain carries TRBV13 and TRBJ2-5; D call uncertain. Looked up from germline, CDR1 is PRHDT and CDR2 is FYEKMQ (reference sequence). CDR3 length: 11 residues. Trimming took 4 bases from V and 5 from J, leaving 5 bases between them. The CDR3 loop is CASSSRETQYF. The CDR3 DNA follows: TGTGCCAGCAGCTCAAGGGAGACCCAGTACTTC.

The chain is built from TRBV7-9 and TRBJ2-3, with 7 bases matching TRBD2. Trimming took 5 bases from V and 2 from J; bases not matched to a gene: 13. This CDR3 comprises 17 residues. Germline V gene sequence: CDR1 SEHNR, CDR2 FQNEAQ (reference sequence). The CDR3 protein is CASSPPPSGGPTDTQYF. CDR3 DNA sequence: TGTGCCAGCAGCCCCCCCCCTTCGGGAGGACCCACAGATACGCAGTATTTT.

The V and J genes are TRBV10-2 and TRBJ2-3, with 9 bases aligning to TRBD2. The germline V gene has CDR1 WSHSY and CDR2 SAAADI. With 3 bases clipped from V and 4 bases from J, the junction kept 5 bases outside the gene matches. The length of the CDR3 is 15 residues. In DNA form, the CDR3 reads TGCGCCAGCAGTGATAGGGCGGGAGGGGCAGATACGCAGTATTTT. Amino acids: CASSDRAGGADTQYF.

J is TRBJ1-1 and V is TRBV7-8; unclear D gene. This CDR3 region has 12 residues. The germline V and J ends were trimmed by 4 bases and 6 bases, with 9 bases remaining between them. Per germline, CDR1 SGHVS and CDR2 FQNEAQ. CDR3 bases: TGTGCCAGCAGCTCTACACGGGCTGAAGCTTTCTTT. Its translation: CASSSTRAEAFF.

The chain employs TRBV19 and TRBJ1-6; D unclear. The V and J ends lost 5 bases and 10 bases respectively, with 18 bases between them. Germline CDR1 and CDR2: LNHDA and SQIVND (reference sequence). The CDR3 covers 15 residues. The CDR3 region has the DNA TGTGCCAGTAGTCCATTTATGGAGGGCAGGTCACCCCTCCACTTT. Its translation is CASSPFMEGRSPLHF.

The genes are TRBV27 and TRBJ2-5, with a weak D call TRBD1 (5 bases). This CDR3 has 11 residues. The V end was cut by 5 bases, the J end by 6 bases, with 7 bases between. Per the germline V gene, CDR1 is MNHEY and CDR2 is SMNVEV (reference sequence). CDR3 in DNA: TGTGCCAGCAGTACAGGACAGACCCAGTACTTC. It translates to CASSTGQTQYF.

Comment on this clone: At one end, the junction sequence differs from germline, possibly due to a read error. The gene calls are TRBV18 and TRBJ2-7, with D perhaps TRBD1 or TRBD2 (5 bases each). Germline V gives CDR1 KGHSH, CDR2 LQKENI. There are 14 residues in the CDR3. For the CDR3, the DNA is TGTGCCAGCCCACCACCTGCATTTTGGGGGAGTCTGTACTTC. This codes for CASPPPAFWGSLYF.

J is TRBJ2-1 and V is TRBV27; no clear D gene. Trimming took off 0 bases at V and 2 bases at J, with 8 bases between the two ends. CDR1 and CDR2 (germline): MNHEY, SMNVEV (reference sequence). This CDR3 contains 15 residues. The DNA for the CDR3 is TGTGCCAGCAGTTTATCCGGATCCACCTACAATGAGCAGTTCTTC. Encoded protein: CASSLSGSTYNEQFF.

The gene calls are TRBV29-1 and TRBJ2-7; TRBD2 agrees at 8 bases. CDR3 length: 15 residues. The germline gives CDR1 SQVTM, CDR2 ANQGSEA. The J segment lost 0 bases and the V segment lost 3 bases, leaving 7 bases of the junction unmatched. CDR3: CSVEGLAGSSYEQYF. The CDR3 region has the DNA TGCAGCGTTGAGGGCCTAGCGGGCAGCTCCTACGAGCAGTACTTC.

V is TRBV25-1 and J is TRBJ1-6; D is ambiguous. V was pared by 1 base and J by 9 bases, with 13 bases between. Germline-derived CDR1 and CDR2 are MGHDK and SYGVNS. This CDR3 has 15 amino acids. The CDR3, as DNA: TGTGCCAGCAGTGAATCGGCAGGCCTAAGTTCACCCCTCCACTTT. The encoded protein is CASSESAGLSSPLHF.

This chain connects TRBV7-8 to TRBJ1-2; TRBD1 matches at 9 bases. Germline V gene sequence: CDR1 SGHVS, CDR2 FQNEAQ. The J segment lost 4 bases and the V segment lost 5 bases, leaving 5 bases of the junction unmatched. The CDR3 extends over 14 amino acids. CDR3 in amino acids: CASSDWDRVYGYTF. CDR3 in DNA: TGTGCCAGCAGCGATTGGGACAGGGTCTATGGCTACACCTTC.

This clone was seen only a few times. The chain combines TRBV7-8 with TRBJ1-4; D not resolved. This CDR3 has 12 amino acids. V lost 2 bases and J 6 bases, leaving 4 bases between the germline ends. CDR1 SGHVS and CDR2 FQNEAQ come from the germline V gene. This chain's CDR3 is CASSLIHEKLFF. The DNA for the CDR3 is TGTGCCAGCAGCTTAATTCATGAAAAACTGTTTTTT.

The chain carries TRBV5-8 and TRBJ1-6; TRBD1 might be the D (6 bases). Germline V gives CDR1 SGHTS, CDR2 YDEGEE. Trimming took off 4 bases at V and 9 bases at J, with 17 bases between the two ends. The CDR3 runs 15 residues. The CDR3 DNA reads TGTGCCAGCAGCATCCTGCAGGGGCTAGTTTCACCCCTCCACTTT. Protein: CASSILQGLVSPLHF.

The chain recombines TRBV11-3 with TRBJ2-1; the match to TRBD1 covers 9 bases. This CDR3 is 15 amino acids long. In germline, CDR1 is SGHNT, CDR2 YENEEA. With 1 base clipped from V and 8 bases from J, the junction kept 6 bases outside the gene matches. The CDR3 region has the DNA TGTGCCAGCAGCTTAGGCCGGGACAGGGTACATGAGCAGTTCTTC. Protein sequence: CASSLGRDRVHEQFF. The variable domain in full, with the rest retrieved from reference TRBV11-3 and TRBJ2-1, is EAGVVQSPRYKIIEKKQPVAFWCNPISGHNTLYWYLQNLGQGPELLIRYENEEAVDDSQLPKDRFSAERLKGVDSTLKIQPAELGDSAVYLCASSLGRDRVHEQFFGPGTRLTVL.

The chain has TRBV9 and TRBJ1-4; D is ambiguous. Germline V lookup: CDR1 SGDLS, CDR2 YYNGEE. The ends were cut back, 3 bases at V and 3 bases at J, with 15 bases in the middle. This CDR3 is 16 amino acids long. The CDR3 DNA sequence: TGTGCCAGCAGCGCCCGATTGGGGTCCTCTAATGAAAAACTGTTTTTT. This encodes CASSARLGSSNEKLFF.

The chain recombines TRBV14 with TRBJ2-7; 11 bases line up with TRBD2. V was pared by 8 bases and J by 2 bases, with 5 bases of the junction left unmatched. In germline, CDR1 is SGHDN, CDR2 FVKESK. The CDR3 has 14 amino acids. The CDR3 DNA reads TGTGCCAGCGCGCAACTAGCGGGAGCCTACGAGCAGTACTTC. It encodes CASAQLAGAYEQYF. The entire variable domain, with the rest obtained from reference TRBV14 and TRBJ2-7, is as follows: EAGVTQFPSHSVIEKGQTVTLRCDPISGHDNLYWYRRVMGKEIKFLLHFVKESKQDESGMPNNRFLAERTGGTYSTLKVQPAELEDSGVYFCASAQLAGAYEQYFGPGTRLTVT.